Each of the 5 T cell receptor beta chains below was sequenced from the same sample in a study of TIL therapy for anti-PD-1-resistant metastatic lung cancer. Stated time point: pre-treatment sample, taken before nivolumab and TIL therapy. The libraries were made with immunoSEQ v3. The assay was immunoSEQ multiplex PCR, and TCRdb's table has in-frame clones only and misses some. Among fewer than 60,000 clones, approximately 86% were seen once, and the ten largest hold 5%. This specimen consisted of blood, obtained at baseline. These TCRs come from a person between 25 and 79 years old with non-small cell lung cancer.

The chain links TRBV5-1 to TRBJ2-5; a weak D match, TRBD1 (6 bases). Germline CDR1 is SGHRS and CDR2 is YFSETQ. V was shortened by 2 bases and J by 5 bases, with 13 bases between the two germline ends. CDR3 length: 14 residues. CDR3 sequence (DNA): TGCGCCAGCAGCTTACAGGGAGCGAGGGAGACCCAGTACTTC. Translation: CASSLQGARETQYF.

This chain joins TRBV6-2 or TRBV6-3 and TRBJ1-1; a possible D gene is TRBD1 (6 bases). In germline, CDR1 is MNHEY, CDR2 SVGEGT. V was cut by 2 bases and J by 4 bases, with 20 bases left in between. This CDR3 is built from 17 residues. The CDR3 bases are TGTGCCAGCAGTTACAAACGGCGGCAGGGGCGGATCACTGAAGCTTTCTTT. This sequence encodes CASSYKRRQGRITEAFF.

This chain joins TRBV2 and TRBJ2-3, with 7 positions matching TRBD1. Germline-derived CDR1 and CDR2 are SNHLY and FYNNEI. The V gene end was trimmed by 8 bases and the J gene end by 3 bases; junction bases not matched to a gene: 8. The CDR3 runs to 14 residues. Here the CDR3 reads CASLATGVTDTQYF. CDR3 DNA sequence: TGTGCCAGCCTGGCAACAGGGGTGACAGATACGCAGTATTTT.

The chain couples TRBV19 to TRBJ2-7; D unclear. This CDR3 region has 14 residues. The germline gives CDR1 LNHDA, CDR2 SQIVND (reference sequence). V was pared by 4 bases and J by 2 bases, with 12 bases between. CDR3 loop: CASSKGFGTYEQYF. The CDR3 DNA sequence: TGTGCCAGTAGTAAGGGTTTCGGTACCTACGAGCAGTACTTC.

V and J are TRBV7-2 and TRBJ2-5, with 7 bases that match TRBD1. The trim removed 3 bases at V and 3 bases at J, leaving 7 bases unmatched. The V gene's germline CDR1 is SGHTA and CDR2 FQGNSA. The CDR3 runs to 15 residues. The CDR3 DNA reads as TGTGCCAGCAGCTTTACGGGACAGATAAAAGAGACCCAGTACTTC. This codes for CASSFTGQIKETQYF. Variable domain in full (rest from reference TRBV7-2 and TRBJ2-5): GAGVSQSPSNKVTEKGKDVELRCDPISGHTALYWYRQSLGQGLEFLIYFQGNSAPDKSGLPSDRFSAERTGGSVSTLTIQRTQQEDSAVYLCASSFTGQIKETQYFGPGTRLLVL.